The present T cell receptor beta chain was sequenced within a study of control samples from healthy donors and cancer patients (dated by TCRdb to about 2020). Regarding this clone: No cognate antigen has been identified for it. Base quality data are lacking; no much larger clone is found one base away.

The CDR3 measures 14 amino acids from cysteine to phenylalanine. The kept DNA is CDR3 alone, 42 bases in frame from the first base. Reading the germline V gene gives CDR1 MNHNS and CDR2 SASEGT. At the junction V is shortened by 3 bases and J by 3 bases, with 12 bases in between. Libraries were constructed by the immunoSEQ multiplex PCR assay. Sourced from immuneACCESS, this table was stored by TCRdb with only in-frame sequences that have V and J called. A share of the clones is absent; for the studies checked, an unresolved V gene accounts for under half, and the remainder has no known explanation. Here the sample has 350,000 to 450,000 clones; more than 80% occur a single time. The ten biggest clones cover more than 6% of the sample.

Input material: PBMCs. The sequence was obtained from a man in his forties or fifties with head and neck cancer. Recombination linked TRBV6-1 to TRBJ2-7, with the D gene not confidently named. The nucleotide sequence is TGTGCCAGCAGTGAGGGTCACCTCGTCTACGAGCAGTACTTC. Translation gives CASSEGHLVYEQYF.